These 32 T cell receptor beta chains were all obtained from the same sample, sequenced in a study of blood T cell repertoires in COVID-19. Sequenced by immunoSEQ multiplex PCR; TCRdb stores in-frame clones only, minus some. The data hold about 84,000 clones, with about four fifths observed a single time. The material sequenced was peripheral blood. The receptor source for this set is a man older than 75 with active or convalescent COVID-19.

The chain combines TRBV7-9 with TRBJ2-1; 7 nucleotides align to TRBD2. CDR3 size: 15 residues. Looked up from germline, CDR1 is SEHNR and CDR2 is FQNEAQ (reference sequence). Unmatched junction bases numbered 6, after V lost 1 base and J lost 6 bases. The CDR3 DNA reads TGTGCCAGCAGCTTAGGTTCCGAGCGGGGCAATGAGCAGTTCTTC. Its translation: CASSLGSERGNEQFF.

J is TRBJ2-2 and V is TRBV21-1; TRBD2 was called by the table and not checked on the DNA. TRBV21-1 is described as a pseudogene. The CDR3 extends over 17 amino acids. The chain's CDR3 is CASSKGGGASNTGELFF. The CDR3 coding sequence is TGTGCCAGCAGCAAAGGGGGAGGGGCCTCGAACACCGGGGAGCTGTTTTTT.

The chain combines TRBV3-1 (or the pseudogene TRBV3-2) with TRBJ2-1, with 11 bases matching TRBD2. Trimming cost V 4 bases and J 7 bases; bases outside gene matches: 3. The germline V gene encodes CDR1 LGHDT and CDR2 YNNKEL (reference sequence). The CDR3 is 14 residues long. CDR3 coding DNA: TGTGCCAGCAGCCTAATAGCGGGGGGGAATGAGCAGTTCTTC. Translation gives CASSLIAGGNEQFF.

V is TRBV29-1 and J is TRBJ2-7, with TRBD2 matching 7 bases. The CDR3 spans 14 residues. J lost 6 bases, V lost 5 bases, and 13 bases had no gene match. The V gene's germline CDR1 is SQVTM and CDR2 ANQGSEA. CDR3 bases: TGCAGCGTTACACGCGGGAGTAACGCGGGCGAGCAGTACTTC. This sequence encodes CSVTRGSNAGEQYF.

V usage is TRBV27 and J usage is TRBJ2-3, with 11 bases aligning to TRBD2. CDR1 is MNHEY, CDR2 SMNVEV, per germline (reference sequence). With V trimmed by 10 bases and J by 4 bases, 22 bases remained unmatched. This CDR3 has 19 amino acids. CDR3 in amino acids: CATTLGGASGRWGSDTQYF. Here the CDR3 DNA reads TGTGCCACCACCCTGGGGGGGGCTAGCGGGAGGTGGGGGTCAGATACGCAGTATTTT.

This clone has only one observation. The rearrangement joins TRBV3-1 (or the pseudogene TRBV3-2) to TRBJ1-1, with TRBD1 identical over 7 bases. Germline trimming cut 6 bases from V and 4 bases from J; bases unmatched to any gene: 5. The CDR3 runs to 13 residues. Germline assignment: CDR1 LGHDT and CDR2 YNNKEL (reference sequence). This chain's CDR3 is CASSRQGGTEAFF. CDR3 nucleotides: TGTGCCAGCAGTCGACAGGGAGGCACTGAAGCTTTCTTT.

V and J are TRBV18 and TRBJ2-7; 9 bases are a match to TRBD1. The germline CDR1 and CDR2 sequences are KGHSH and LQKENI. The CDR3 is 15 residues long. V lost 3 bases, J lost 0 bases, and 3 bases stayed unmatched. CDR3 nucleotide sequence: TGTGCCAGCTCACCTACGACAGGGGGCTCCTACGAGCAGTACTTC. Protein sequence: CASSPTTGGSYEQYF.

This chain connects TRBV15 to TRBJ2-4, with 10 bases lining up with TRBD2. The CDR3 runs to 20 residues. Unmatched junction bases numbered 13, after V lost 1 base and J lost 1 base. Germline-derived CDR1 and CDR2 are LNHNV and YYDKDF (reference sequence). The CDR3 sequence: CATSRVFGTSVRGAKNIQYF. The DNA for the CDR3 is TGTGCCACCAGCAGAGTATTTGGGACTAGCGTTCGGGGGGCCAAAAACATTCAGTACTTC.

V gene TRBV28 combines with J gene TRBJ1-2, with D maybe TRBD1 (6 bases). CDR3 length: 13 residues. Germline CDR1 is MDHEN and CDR2 is SYDVKM. The germline V and J ends were trimmed by 6 bases and 4 bases, with 12 bases remaining between them. CDR3 DNA: TGTGCCAGCAGCAAAGGGACATTCTATGGCTACACCTTC. Translated, it gives CASSKGTFYGYTF.

V and J are TRBV19 and TRBJ1-1, with no clear D. The germline V gene has CDR1 LNHDA and CDR2 SQIVND (reference sequence). This CDR3 comprises 15 residues. V lost 3 bases and J lost 5, with 16 bases in between. CDR3 region: CASSMYEGGWTEAFF. DNA of the CDR3: TGTGCCAGTAGTATGTATGAGGGTGGATGGACTGAAGCTTTCTTT.

The J gene is TRBJ2-6, the V gene TRBV28; D remains unclear. Germline V lookup: CDR1 MDHEN, CDR2 SYDVKM. The CDR3 runs to 15 residues. Trimming pared 6 bases from V and 0 bases from J, leaving 9 bases between. Written as DNA, the CDR3 is TGTGCCAGCAGCTCATCGAGCTCTGGGGCCAACGTCCTGACTTTC. Encoded protein: CASSSSSSGANVLTF.

The CDR3 loop is CASRRGRMNTEAFF. CDR3 nucleotide sequence: TGTGCCAGCAGGCGGGGGCGCATGAACACTGAAGCTTTCTTT. This chain connects TRBV7-2 to TRBJ1-1; tentative D call: TRBD1 (6 bases). CDR3 length: 14 amino acids. Per germline, CDR1 SGHTA and CDR2 FQGNSA. Trimming took 6 bases from V and 0 from J, leaving 11 bases between them.

V is TRBV5-8 and J is TRBJ1-3; D is possibly TRBD1 (6 bases). CDR1 is SGHTS, CDR2 YDEGEE, per germline. V lost 4 bases, J lost 0 bases, and 11 bases lay in between. The CDR3 runs to 15 residues. CDR3 bases: TGTGCCAGCAGCGGAACAGGGTTCTCTGGAAACACCATATATTTT. This sequence encodes CASSGTGFSGNTIYF.

The chain recombines TRBV14 with TRBJ2-7, with TRBD1 matching over 9 bases. Germline V gene data show CDR1 as SGHDN and CDR2 as FVKESK. Unmatched junction bases numbered 24, after V lost 4 bases and J lost 2 bases. The CDR3 contains 21 residues. In DNA, the CDR3 is TGTGCCAGCAGCCTAAATCCTAAGAGCCCCTTTCCGGGACAGGGAACCTACGAGCAGTACTTC. Its translation: CASSLNPKSPFPGQGTYEQYF.

The chain joins TRBV11-1 to TRBJ2-2; 10 nucleotides line up with TRBD1. The CDR3 extends over 15 amino acids. V lost 5 bases and J lost 4; bases outside the gene matches: 4. Per the germline V gene, CDR1 is SGHAT and CDR2 is FQDESV (reference sequence). CDR3 DNA sequence: TGTGCCAGCAGCGACAGGGGGCTAGGCACCGGGGAGCTGTTTTTT. Translation gives CASSDRGLGTGELFF.

The rearrangement links TRBV5-4 to TRBJ2-7; D is ambiguous. This CDR3 is 12 amino acids long. Trimming stripped 2 bases from V and 9 bases from J, with 12 bases between. Germline V gives CDR1 SGHNT, CDR2 YYREEE (reference sequence). CDR3 coding DNA: TGTGCCAGCAGCTTTGAAACACGAAGGCAGTACTTC. Amino acids: CASSFETRRQYF.

The V gene is TRBV29-1, the J gene TRBJ1-2; D is uncertain. The length of the CDR3 is 9 residues. V was pared by 2 bases and J by 8 bases, with 3 bases between. From germline, CDR1 is SQVTM and CDR2 ANQGSEA. This CDR3 is CSVEPGYTF. In DNA, the CDR3 is TGCAGCGTTGAACCAGGCTACACCTTC.

This clone occurred once. The CDR3 is CASSPLYGAYEQYF. The CDR3 bases are TGTGCCAGCAGCCCCCTGTACGGGGCCTACGAGCAGTACTTC. The chain carries TRBV7-2 and TRBJ2-7; TRBD2 might be the D (5 bases). Deletions cut 5 bases from V and 2 bases from J, with 13 bases between. CDR3 length: 14 residues. CDR1 is SGHTA, CDR2 FQGNSA, per germline. The complete variable domain, with remaining parts taken from reference TRBV7-2 and TRBJ2-7, reads GAGVSQSPSNKVTEKGKDVELRCDPISGHTALYWYRQSLGQGLEFLIYFQGNSAPDKSGLPSDRFSAERTGGSVSTLTIQRTQQEDSAVYLCASSPLYGAYEQYFGPGTRLTVT.

The rearrangement uses TRBV28 and TRBJ1-4; D is possibly TRBD1 (5 bases). V lost 3 bases, J lost 2 bases, and 13 bases lay in between. The V gene's germline CDR1 is MDHEN and CDR2 SYDVKM. This CDR3 has 16 amino acids. The CDR3 DNA is TGTGCCAGCAGTTTTACAGGAATGAGTACTAATGAAAAACTGTTTTTT. Amino acids: CASSFTGMSTNEKLFF. The whole variable domain, filled in from reference TRBV28 and TRBJ1-4, reads DVKVTQSSRYLVKRTGEKVFLECVQDMDHENMFWYRQDPGLGLRLIYFSYDVKMKEKGDIPEGYSVSREKKERFSLILESASTNQTSMYLCASSFTGMSTNEKLFFGSGTQLSVL.

The DNA for the CDR3 is TGTGCCAGCAGCGGCCGACAGGGGGAAGACTATGGCTACACCTTC. It translates to CASSGRQGEDYGYTF. The chain has TRBV11-3 and TRBJ1-2, with TRBD1 identical over 9 bases. Germline CDR1 is SGHNT and CDR2 is YENEEA. This CDR3 spans 15 amino acids. With V trimmed by 5 bases and J by 3 bases, 7 bases remained unmatched.

V is TRBV5-1 and J is TRBJ1-2, with 9 bases aligning to TRBD1. J gave up 7 bases and V 3 bases, and 7 bases lay outside the gene matches. Germline CDR1 SGHRS, CDR2 YFSETQ. The CDR3 is made up of 14 amino acids. Written as DNA, the CDR3 is TGCGCCAGCAGCTACGGGGACAGGGCCTCTGGCTACACCTTC. Its translation is CASSYGDRASGYTF.

V usage is TRBV7-9 and J usage is TRBJ1-2; D is undetermined. Germline CDR1 and CDR2: SEHNR and FQNEAQ (reference sequence). The V gene lost 5 bases and the J gene lost 1 base, with 8 bases spanning the gap. The CDR3 is 13 amino acids. CDR3 in amino acids: CASSSLDNYGYTF. DNA of the CDR3: TGTGCCAGCAGCAGTCTAGATAACTATGGCTACACCTTC.

This clone rates as medium-sized (0.01 to 0.1%). The rearrangement joins TRBV3-1 (or the pseudogene TRBV3-2) to TRBJ2-3, with D uncertain. This CDR3 is built from 14 residues. The V gene lost 4 bases and the J gene lost 4 bases, with 12 bases spanning the gap. Germline V lookup: CDR1 LGHDT, CDR2 YNNKEL (reference sequence). As DNA, the CDR3 is TGTGCCAGCAGCCCGAGTGATGCCTCAGATACGCAGTATTTT. Encoded protein: CASSPSDASDTQYF.

V usage is TRBV18 and J usage is TRBJ1-2, with D unresolved. V dropped 1 base and J dropped 3 bases, with 12 bases sitting between them. Germline V gene sequence: CDR1 KGHSH, CDR2 LQKENI. This CDR3 has 15 residues. CDR3 DNA sequence: TGTGCCAGCTCACCACGCGGGCAGACCTACTATGGCTACACCTTC. It yields the protein CASSPRGQTYYGYTF.

The chain couples TRBV7-2 to TRBJ1-6, with TRBD1 matching 8 bases. CDR1 is SGHTA and CDR2 is FQGNSA in the germline V gene. The CDR3 contains 16 residues. J lost 1 base, V lost 5 bases, and 4 bases had no gene match. DNA for the CDR3: TGTGCCAGCAGCGGACAGGGTGGGTCCTATAATTCACCCCTCCACTTT. As protein: CASSGQGGSYNSPLHF.

V is TRBV18 and J is TRBJ2-1; no clear D. The ends were cut back, 3 bases at V and 0 bases at J, with 9 bases in the middle. The CDR3 covers 15 residues. Germline loops: CDR1 KGHSH, CDR2 LQKENI. CDR3 loop: CASSPSLRSYNEQFF. In DNA form, the CDR3 reads TGTGCCAGCTCACCGAGTTTACGCTCCTACAATGAGCAGTTCTTC.

The V call is TRBV9, the J call TRBJ1-2; 10 bases fit TRBD1. The CDR3 totals 14 residues. Germline trimming cut 2 bases from V and 6 bases from J; bases unmatched to any gene: 4. CDR1 is SGDLS, CDR2 YYNGEE, per germline. CDR3 sequence reads: CASSVTGGANGYTF. The CDR3 DNA reads TGTGCCAGCAGCGTGACAGGGGGCGCTAATGGCTACACCTTC.

Only a few counts were recorded for this clone. The chain recombines TRBV20-1 with TRBJ1-1; no clear D gene. The CDR3 extends over 13 amino acids. Germline V gives CDR1 DFQATT, CDR2 SNEGSKA (reference sequence). V was shortened by 3 bases and J by 4 bases, with 12 bases between the two germline ends. The CDR3 DNA sequence: TGCAGTGCTAGTGAACCAGTAGCCACTGAAGCTTTCTTT. It specifies CSASEPVATEAFF.

The chain joins TRBV28 to TRBJ1-5; D is unclear. The CDR3 has 12 residues. Germline V gives CDR1 MDHEN, CDR2 SYDVKM. Between the trimmed V and J ends, which lost 10 bases and 2 bases, there was a span of 9 bases. The CDR3 nucleotides read TGTGCCACCGTTATTGGCAATCAGCCCCAGCATTTT. This gives the protein CATVIGNQPQHF.

The V call is TRBV12-3 or TRBV12-4, the J call TRBJ1-2; D gene unclear. Trimming took 5 bases from V and 2 from J, leaving 6 bases between them. CDR3 size: 12 residues. CDR3 sequence reads: CASSERNYGYTF. CDR3 DNA: TGTGCCAGCAGTGAGAGGAACTATGGCTACACCTTC.

The V call is TRBV18, the J call TRBJ1-1; a weak D match, TRBD1 (5 bases). V was clipped by 1 base and J by 1 base, with 13 bases between them. Germline V gives CDR1 KGHSH, CDR2 LQKENI. CDR3 length: 16 residues. CDR3 in amino acids: CASSPLAGWANTEAFF. CDR3 nucleotides: TGTGCCAGCTCACCACTTGCAGGGTGGGCGAACACTGAAGCTTTCTTT. Supplemented by reference TRBV18 and TRBJ1-1, the full variable domain reads NAGVMQNPRHLVRRRGQEARLRCSPMKGHSHVYWYRQLPEEGLKFMVYLQKENIIDESGMPKERFSAEFPKEGPSILRIQQVVRGDSAAYFCASSPLAGWANTEAFFGQGTRLTVV.

This chain connects TRBV19 to TRBJ1-6, with 8 positions matching TRBD1. The CDR3 loop spans 14 amino acids. The V and J ends lost 7 bases and 6 bases, in that order; junction bases with no gene match: 5. CDR1 is LNHDA, CDR2 SQIVND, per germline (reference sequence). Here the CDR3 reads CASTLTGANSPLHF. CDR3 nucleotide sequence: TGTGCCAGTACTCTGACAGGGGCTAATTCACCCCTCCACTTT.